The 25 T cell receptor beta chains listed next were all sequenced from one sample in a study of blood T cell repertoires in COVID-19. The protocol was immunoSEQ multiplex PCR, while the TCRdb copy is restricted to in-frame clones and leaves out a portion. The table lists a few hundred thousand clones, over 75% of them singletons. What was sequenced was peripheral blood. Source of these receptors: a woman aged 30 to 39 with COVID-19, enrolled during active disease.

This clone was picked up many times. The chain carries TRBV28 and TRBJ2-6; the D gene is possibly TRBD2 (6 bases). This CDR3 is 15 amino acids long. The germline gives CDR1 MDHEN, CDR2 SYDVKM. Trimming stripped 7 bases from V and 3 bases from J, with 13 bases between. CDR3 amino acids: CASTPGGGGANVLTF. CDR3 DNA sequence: TGTGCCAGCACCCCTGGGGGAGGTGGGGCCAACGTCCTGACTTTC.

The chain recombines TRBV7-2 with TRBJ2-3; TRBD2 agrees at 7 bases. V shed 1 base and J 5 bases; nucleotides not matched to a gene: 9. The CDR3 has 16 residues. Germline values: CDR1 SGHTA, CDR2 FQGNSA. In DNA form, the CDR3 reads TGTGCCAGCAGCTTAGGGGGAGGGCCAATGCGAGATACGCAGTATTTT. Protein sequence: CASSLGGGPMRDTQYF.

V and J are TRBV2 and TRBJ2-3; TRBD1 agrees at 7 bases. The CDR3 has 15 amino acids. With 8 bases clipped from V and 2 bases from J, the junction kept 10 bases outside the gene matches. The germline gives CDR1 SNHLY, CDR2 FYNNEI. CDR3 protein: CASPPWTGPTDTQYF. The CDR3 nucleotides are TGTGCCAGCCCGCCCTGGACAGGACCCACAGATACGCAGTATTTT.

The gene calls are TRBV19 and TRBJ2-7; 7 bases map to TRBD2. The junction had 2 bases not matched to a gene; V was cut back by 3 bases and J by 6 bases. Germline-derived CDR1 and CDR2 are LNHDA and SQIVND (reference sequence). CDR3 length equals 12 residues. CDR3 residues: CASSIPGGEQYF. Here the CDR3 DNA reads TGTGCCAGTAGTATCCCGGGGGGCGAGCAGTACTTC.

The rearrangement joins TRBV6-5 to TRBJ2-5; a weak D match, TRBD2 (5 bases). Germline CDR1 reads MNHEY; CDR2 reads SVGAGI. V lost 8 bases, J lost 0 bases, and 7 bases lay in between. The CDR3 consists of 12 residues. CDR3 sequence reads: CASGRDQETQYF. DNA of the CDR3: TGTGCCAGCGGGCGGGACCAAGAGACCCAGTACTTC.

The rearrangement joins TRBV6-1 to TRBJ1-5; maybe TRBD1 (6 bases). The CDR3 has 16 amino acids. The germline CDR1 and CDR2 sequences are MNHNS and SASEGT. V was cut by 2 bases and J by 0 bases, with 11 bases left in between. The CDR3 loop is CASSEIGGYSNQPQHF. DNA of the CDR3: TGTGCCAGCAGTGAAATTGGGGGCTATAGCAATCAGCCCCAGCATTTT.

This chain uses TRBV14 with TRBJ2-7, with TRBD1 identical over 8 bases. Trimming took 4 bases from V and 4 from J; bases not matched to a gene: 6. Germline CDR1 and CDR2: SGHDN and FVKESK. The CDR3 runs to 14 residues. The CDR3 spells CASSPDRGYYEQYF. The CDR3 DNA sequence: TGTGCCAGCAGCCCAGACAGGGGCTATTACGAGCAGTACTTC.

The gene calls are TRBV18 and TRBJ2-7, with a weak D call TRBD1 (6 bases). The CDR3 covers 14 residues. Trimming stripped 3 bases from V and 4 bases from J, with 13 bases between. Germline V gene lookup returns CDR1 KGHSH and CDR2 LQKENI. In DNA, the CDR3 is TGTGCCAGCTCACCGACAGGAGGAGTGTACGAGCAGTACTTC. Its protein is CASSPTGGVYEQYF.

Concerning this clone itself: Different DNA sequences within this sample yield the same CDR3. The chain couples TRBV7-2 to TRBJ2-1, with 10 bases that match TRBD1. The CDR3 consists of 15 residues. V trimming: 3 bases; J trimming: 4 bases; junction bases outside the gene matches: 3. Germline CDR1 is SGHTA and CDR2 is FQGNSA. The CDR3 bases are TGTGCCAGCAGCTTGGACAGGGGGAGTTACAATGAGCAGTTCTTC. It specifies CASSLDRGSYNEQFF.

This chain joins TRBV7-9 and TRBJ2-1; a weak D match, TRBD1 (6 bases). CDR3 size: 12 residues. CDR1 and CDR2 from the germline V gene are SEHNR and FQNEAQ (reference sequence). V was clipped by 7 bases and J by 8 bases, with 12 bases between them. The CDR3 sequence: CASTQGGDEQFF. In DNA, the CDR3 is TGTGCCAGCACCCAAGGGGGAGATGAGCAGTTCTTC.

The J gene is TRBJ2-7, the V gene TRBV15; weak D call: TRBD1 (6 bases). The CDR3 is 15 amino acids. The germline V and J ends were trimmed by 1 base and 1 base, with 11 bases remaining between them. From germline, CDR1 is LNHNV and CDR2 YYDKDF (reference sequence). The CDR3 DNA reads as TGTGCCACCAGCAGAGGCCAGGGGTCATCCTACGAGCAGTACTTC. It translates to CATSRGQGSSYEQYF.

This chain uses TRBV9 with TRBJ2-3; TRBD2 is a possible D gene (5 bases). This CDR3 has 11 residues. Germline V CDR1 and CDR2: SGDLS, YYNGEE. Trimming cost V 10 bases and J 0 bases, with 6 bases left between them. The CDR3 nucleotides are TGTGCCGGGAGTAGCACAGATACGCAGTATTTT. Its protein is CAGSSTDTQYF.

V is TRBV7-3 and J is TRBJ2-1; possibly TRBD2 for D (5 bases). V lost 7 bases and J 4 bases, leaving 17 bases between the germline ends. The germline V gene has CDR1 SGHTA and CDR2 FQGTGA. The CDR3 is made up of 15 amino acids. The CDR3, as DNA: TGTGCCAGCAACCGTGGTGGGAGATCTTACAATGAGCAGTTCTTC. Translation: CASNRGGRSYNEQFF.

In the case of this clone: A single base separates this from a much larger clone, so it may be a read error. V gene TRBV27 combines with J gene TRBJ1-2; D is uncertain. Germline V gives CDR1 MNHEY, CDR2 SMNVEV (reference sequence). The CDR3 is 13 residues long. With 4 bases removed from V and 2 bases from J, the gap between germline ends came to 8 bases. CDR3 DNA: TGTGCCAGCAGTTACGACACCAACTATGGCTACACCTTC. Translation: CASSYDTNYGYTF.

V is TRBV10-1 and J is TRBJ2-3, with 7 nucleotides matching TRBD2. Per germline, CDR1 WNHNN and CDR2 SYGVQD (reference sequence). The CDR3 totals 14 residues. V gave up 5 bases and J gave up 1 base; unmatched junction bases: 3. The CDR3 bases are TGCGCCAGCAGTAAGCGGGACGGCACAGATACGCAGTATTTT. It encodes CASSKRDGTDTQYF.

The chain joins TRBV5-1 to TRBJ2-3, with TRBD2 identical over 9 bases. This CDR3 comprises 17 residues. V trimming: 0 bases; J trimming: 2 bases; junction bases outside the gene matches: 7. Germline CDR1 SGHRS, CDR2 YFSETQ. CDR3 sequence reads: CASSLAGLAGPTDTQYF. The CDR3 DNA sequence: TGCGCCAGCAGCTTGGCCGGCCTAGCGGGACCCACAGATACGCAGTATTTT.

CDR3 sequence (DNA): TGCGCCAGCAGCCAAGATGGCGGGGAATTCACAGATACGCAGTATTTT. This encodes CASSQDGGEFTDTQYF. The chain recombines TRBV4-3 with TRBJ2-3; D may be TRBD2 (6 bases). Trimming cost V 0 bases and J 2 bases, with 12 bases left between them. There are 16 residues in the CDR3. Germline V gene sequence: CDR1 LGHNA, CDR2 YSLEER.

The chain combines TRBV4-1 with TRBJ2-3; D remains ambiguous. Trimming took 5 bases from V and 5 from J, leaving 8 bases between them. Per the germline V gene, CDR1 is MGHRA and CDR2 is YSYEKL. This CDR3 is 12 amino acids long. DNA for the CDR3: TGCGCCAGCAGCTTACCGGGAGATACGCAGTATTTT. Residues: CASSLPGDTQYF.

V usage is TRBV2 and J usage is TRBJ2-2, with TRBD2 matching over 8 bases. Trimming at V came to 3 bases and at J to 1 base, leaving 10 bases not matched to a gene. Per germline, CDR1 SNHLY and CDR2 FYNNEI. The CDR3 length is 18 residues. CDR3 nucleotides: TGTGCCAGCAGTGAGCCCGGGGCTAGCGGGCAGAACACCGGGGAGCTGTTTTTT. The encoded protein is CASSEPGASGQNTGELFF.

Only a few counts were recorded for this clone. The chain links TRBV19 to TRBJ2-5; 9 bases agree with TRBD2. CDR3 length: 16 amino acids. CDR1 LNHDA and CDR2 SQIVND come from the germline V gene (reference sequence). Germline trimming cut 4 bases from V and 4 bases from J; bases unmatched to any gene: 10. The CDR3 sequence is CASSKSGRWSPETQYF. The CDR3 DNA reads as TGTGCCAGTAGTAAGAGCGGGAGGTGGTCCCCAGAGACCCAGTACTTC.

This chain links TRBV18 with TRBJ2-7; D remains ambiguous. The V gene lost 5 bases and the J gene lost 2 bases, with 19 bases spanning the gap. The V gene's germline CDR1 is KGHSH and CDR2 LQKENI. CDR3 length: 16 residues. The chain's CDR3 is CASSSTSGLSPYEQYF. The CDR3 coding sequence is TGTGCCAGCTCATCCACATCCGGGTTGTCCCCCTACGAGCAGTACTTC. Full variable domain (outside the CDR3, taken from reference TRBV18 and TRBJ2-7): NAGVMQNPRHLVRRRGQEARLRCSPMKGHSHVYWYRQLPEEGLKFMVYLQKENIIDESGMPKERFSAEFPKEGPSILRIQQVVRGDSAAYFCASSSTSGLSPYEQYFGPGTRLTVT.

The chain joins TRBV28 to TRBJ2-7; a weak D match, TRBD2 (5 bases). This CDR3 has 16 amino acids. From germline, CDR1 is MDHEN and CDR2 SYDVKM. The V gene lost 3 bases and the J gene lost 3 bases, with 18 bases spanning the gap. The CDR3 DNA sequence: TGTGCCAGCAGTTTTAAGAGGGCGATAGTCTTCTACGAGCAGTACTTC. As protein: CASSFKRAIVFYEQYF.

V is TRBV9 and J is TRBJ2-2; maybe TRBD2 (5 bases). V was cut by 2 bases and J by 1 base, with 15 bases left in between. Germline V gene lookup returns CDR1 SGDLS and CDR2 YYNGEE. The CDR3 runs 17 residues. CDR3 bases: TGTGCCAGCAGCGTCTCAATTCGGGGAGAGAACACCGGGGAGCTGTTTTTT. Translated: CASSVSIRGENTGELFF.

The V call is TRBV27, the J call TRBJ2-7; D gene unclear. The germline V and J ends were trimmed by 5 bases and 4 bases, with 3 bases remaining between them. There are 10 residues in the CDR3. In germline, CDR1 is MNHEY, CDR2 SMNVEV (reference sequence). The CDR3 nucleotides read TGTGCCAGCAGTACATACGAGCAGTACTTC. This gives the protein CASSTYEQYF.

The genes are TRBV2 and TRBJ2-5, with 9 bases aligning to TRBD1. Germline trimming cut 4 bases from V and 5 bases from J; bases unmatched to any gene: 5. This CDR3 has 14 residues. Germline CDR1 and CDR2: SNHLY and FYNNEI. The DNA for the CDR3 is TGTGCCAGCAGTGTGGACAGGGGTTTGGAGACCCAGTACTTC. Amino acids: CASSVDRGLETQYF.